The source of this TCR beta chain is a study of response to subunit inactivated influenza vaccine. Study-wide results and limits: Few additional T cells are recruited per seasonal influenza vaccination, authors suggested.

The CDR3 length is 15 residues. V was clipped by 6 bases and J by 7 bases; unmatched bases: 9. Germline V CDR1 and CDR2: MDHEN, SYDVKM. TCRdb recomputed calls from the RT-PCR reads with MiXCR, one row per CDR3 protein. The sample lists more than 250,000 distinct CDR3 sequences, 21% occurring once. In the case of this clonotype: Its antigen is as yet unknown.

The rearrangement uses TRBV28 and TRBJ1-4; 9 bases agree with TRBD1. Source: PBMCs from blood, taken about 20 months after vaccination. The TCR comes from a man aged 45 to 70 who received an inactivated influenza vaccine. The CDR3 DNA follows: TGTGCCAGCAGAATCGGACAGGGGAGGGGTGAAAAACTGTTTTTT. Translation gives CASRIGQGRGEKLFF.